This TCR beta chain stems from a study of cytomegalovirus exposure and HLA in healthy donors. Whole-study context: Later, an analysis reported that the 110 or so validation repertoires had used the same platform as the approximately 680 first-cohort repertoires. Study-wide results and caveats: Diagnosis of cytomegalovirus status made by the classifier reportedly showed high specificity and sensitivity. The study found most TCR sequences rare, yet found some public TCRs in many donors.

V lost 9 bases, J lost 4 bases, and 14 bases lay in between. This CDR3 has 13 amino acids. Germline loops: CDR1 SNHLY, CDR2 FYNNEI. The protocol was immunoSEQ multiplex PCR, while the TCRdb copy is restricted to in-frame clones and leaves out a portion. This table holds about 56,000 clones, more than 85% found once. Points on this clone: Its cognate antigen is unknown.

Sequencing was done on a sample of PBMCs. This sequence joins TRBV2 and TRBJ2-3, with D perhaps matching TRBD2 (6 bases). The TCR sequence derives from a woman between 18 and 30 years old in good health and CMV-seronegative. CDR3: CASHKRAADTQYF. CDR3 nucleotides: TGTGCCAGTCACAAGCGGGCCGCAGATACGCAGTATTTT.